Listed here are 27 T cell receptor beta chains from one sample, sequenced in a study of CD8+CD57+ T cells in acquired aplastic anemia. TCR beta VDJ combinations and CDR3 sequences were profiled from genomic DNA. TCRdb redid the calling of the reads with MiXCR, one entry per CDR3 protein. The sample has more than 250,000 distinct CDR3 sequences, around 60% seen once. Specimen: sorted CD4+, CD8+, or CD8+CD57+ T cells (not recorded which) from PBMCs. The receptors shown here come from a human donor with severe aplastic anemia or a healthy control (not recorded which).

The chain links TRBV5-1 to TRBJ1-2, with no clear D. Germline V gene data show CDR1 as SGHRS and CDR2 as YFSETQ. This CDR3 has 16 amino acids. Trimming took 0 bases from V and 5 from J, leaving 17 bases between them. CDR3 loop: CASSLDWELARYGYTF. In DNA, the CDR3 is TGCGCCAGCAGCTTGGATTGGGAGCTTGCACGGTATGGCTACACCTTC. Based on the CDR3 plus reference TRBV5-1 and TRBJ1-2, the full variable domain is KAGVTQTPRYLIKTRGQQVTLSCSPISGHRSVSWYQQTPGQGLQFLFEYFSETQRNKGNFPGRFSGRQFSNSRSEMNVSTLELGDSALYLCASSLDWELARYGYTFGSGTRLTVV.

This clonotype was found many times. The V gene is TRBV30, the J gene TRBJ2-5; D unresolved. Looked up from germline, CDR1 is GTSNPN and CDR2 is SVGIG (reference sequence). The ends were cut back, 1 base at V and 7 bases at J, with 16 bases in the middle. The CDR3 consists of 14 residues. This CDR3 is CAWSGRVSRRTQYF. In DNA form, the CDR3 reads TGTGCCTGGAGTGGCCGGGTTTCGAGGAGGACCCAGTACTTC.

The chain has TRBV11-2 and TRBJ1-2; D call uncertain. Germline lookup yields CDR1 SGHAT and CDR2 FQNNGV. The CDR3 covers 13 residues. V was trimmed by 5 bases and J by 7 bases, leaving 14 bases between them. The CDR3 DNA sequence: TGTGCCAGCAGCCCTCATAGTGACCTTGGCTACACCTTC. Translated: CASSPHSDLGYTF.

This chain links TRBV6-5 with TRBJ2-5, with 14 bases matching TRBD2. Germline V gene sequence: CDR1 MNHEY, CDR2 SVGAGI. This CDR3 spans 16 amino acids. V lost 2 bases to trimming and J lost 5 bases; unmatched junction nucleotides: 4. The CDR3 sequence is CASSYRTSGRPETQYF. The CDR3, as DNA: TGTGCCAGCAGTTACAGGACTAGCGGGAGGCCGGAGACCCAGTACTTC.

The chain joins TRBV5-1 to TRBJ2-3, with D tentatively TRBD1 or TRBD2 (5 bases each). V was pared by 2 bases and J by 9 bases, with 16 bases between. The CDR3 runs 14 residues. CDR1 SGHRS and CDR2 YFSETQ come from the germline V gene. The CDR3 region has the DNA TGCGCCAGCAGCTTAGGGACCTACGACTTCACGCAGTATTTT. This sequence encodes CASSLGTYDFTQYF.

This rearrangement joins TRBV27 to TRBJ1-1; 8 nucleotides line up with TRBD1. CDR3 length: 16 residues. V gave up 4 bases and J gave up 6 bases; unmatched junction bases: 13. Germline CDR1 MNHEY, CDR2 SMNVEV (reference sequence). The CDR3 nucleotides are TGTGCCAGCAGTTACAGGGGGGGAAAGGTAATCGCTGAAGCTTTCTTT. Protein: CASSYRGGKVIAEAFF.

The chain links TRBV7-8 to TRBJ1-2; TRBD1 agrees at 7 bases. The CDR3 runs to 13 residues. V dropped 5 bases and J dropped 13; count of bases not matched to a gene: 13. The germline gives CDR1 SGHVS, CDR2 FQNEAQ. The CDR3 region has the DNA TGTGCCAGCAGCCCCGCCGGGACAGCAACCCCCACCTTC. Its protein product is CASSPAGTATPTF.

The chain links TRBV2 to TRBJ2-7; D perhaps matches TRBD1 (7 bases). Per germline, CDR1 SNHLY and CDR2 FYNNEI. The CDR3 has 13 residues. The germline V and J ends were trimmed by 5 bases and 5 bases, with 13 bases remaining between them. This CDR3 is CASSPGGRDEQYF. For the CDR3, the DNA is TGTGCCAGCAGTCCAGGGGGGCGCGACGAGCAGTACTTC.

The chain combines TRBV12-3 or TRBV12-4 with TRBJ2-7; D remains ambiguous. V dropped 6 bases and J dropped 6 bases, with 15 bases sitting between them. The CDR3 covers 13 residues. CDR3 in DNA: TGTGCCAGCAGATCGACAAGCGCTCTCGAGCAGTACTTC. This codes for CASRSTSALEQYF.

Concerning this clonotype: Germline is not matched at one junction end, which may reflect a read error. The CDR3 DNA reads as TGTGCCGGACCGGGACAGGACTTC. As protein: CAGPGQDF. V is TRBV9 and J is TRBJ2-1; the match to TRBD1 covers 8 bases. Germline V lookup: CDR1 SGDLS, CDR2 YYNGEE. The CDR3 has 8 amino acids.

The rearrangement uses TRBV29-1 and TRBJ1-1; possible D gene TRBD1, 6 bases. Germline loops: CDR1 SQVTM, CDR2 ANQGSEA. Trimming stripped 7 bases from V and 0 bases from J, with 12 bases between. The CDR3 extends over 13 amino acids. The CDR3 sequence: CSGRGQMNTEAFF. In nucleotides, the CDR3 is TGCAGCGGCCGTGGACAGATGAACACTGAAGCTTTCTTT.

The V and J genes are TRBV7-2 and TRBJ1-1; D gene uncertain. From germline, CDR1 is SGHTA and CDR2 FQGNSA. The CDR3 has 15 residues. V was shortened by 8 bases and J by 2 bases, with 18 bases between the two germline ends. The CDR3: CASLQWGWRNTEAFF. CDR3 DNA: TGTGCCAGCCTTCAATGGGGTTGGCGAAACACTGAAGCTTTCTTT.

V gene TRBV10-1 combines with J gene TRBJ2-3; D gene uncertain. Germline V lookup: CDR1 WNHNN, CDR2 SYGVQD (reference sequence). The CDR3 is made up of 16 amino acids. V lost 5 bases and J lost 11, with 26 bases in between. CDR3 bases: TGCGCCAGCAGTTATGGGTTAGTGTCTCAATACAATGAGCAGTATTTT. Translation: CASSYGLVSQYNEQYF.

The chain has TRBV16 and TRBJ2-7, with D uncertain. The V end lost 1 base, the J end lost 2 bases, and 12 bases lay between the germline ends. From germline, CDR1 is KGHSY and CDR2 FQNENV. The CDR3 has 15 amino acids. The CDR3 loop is CASSQWAGNTYEQYF. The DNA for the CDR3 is TGTGCCAGCAGCCAATGGGCAGGAAACACCTACGAGCAGTACTTC.

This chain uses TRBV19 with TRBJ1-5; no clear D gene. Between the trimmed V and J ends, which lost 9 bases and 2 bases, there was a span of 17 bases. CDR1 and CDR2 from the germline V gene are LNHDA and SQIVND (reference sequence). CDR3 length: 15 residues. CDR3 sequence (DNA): TGTGCCAGCGGGGAAACGGGTCTAGGCAATCAGCCCCAGCATTTT. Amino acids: CASGETGLGNQPQHF.

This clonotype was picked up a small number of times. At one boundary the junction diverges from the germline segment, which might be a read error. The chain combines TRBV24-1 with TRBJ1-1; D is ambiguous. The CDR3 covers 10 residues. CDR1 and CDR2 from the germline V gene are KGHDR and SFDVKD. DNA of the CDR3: TGTGCCACCAGTGTGGCGACCGCCGGCTTT. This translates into CATSVATAGF.

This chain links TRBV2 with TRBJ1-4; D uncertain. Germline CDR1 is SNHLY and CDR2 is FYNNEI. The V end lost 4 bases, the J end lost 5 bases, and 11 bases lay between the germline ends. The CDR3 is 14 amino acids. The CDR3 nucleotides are TGTGCCAGCAGTGTCCGGGCCCTGAATGAAAAACTGTTTTTT. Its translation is CASSVRALNEKLFF.

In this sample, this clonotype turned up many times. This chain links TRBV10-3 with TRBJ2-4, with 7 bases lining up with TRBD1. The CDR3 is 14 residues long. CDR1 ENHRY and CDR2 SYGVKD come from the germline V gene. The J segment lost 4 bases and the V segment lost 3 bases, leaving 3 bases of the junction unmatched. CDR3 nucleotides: TGTGCCATCAGTGATGGGACAGTAAAAAACATTCAGTACTTC. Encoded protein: CAISDGTVKNIQYF.

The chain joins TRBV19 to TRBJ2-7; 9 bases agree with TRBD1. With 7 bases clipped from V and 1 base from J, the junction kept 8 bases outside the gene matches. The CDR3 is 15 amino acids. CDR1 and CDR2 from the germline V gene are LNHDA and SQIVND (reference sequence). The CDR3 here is CASKDRDRASYEQYF. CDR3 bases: TGTGCCAGTAAGGATCGGGACAGGGCATCCTACGAGCAGTACTTC.

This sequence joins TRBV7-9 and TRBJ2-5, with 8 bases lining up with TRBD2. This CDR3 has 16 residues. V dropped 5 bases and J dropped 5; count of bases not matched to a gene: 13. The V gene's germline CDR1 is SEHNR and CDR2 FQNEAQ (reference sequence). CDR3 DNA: TGTGCCAGCAGCCTCGCTTCGGGGGGGGGCCACGAGACCCAGTACTTC. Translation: CASSLASGGGHETQYF.

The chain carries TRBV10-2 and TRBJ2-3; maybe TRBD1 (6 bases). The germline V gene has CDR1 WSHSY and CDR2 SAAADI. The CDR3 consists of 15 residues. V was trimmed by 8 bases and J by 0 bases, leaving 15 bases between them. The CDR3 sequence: CASSPGVASTDTQYF. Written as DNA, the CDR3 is TGCGCCAGCTCTCCAGGGGTGGCTAGCACAGATACGCAGTATTTT.

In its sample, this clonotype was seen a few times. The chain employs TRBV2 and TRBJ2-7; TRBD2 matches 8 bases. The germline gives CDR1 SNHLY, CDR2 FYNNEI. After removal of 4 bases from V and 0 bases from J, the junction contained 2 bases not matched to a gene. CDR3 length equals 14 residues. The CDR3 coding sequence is TGTGCCAGCAGTGTAAGCGGGAGCTCCTACGAGCAGTACTTC. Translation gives CASSVSGSSYEQYF. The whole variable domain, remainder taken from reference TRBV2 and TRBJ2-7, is EPEVTQTPSHQVTQMGQEVILRCVPISNHLYFYWYRQILGQKVEFLVSFYNNEISEKSEIFDDQFSVERPDGSNFTLKIRSTKLEDSAMYFCASSVSGSSYEQYFGPGTRLTVT.

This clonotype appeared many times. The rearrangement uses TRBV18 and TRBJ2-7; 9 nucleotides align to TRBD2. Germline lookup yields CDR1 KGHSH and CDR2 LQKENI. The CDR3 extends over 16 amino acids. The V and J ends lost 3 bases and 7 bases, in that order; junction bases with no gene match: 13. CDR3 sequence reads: CASSPKRAGGPSEQYF. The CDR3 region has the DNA TGTGCCAGCTCACCCAAAAGGGCGGGGGGGCCAAGTGAGCAGTACTTC.

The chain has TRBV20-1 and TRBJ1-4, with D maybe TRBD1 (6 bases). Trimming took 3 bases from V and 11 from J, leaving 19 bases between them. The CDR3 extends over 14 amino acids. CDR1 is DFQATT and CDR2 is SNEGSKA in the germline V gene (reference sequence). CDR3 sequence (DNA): TGCAGTGCTAGTCATAGCGGGGGGGCTGGGAAACTGTTTTTT. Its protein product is CSASHSGGAGKLFF.

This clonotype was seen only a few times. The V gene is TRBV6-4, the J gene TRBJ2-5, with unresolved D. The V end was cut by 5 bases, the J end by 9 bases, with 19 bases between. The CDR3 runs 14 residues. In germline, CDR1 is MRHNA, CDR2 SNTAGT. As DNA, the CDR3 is TGTGCCAGCAGTTACCCTACCGAGAGTTCGTCCCAGTACTTC. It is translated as CASSYPTESSSQYF.

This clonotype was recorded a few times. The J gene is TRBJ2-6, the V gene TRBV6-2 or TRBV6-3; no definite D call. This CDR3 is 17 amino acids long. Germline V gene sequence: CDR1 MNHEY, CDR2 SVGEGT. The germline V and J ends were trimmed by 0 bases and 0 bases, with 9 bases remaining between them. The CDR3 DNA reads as TGTGCCAGCAGTTACTCGTGGCACAGCTCTGGGGCCAACGTCCTGACTTTC. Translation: CASSYSWHSSGANVLTF.

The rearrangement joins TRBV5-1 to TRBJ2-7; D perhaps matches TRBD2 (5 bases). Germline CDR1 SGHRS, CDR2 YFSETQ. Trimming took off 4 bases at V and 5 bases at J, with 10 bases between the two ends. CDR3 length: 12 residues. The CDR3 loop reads CASSEGNHEQYF. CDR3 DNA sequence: TGCGCCAGCAGCGAGGGCAACCACGAGCAGTACTTC.